What follows are 17 T cell receptor beta chains derived from one specimen sequenced in a study of shared clonotypes between healthy human individuals. Method: immunoSEQ multiplex PCR; TCRdb's copy keeps in-frame clones and lacks some. The sample has approximately 2.3 million clones, 90% to 95% seen once; the top ten hold 0.35% to 0.45%. Sample: naive CD4+ T cells from PBMCs. Subset meaning: CD45RA+ positively selected. All receptors derive from a man aged 18 to 30 in good health. Some clones in this sample may be carry-over from other donors' samples.

This sequence joins TRBV18 and TRBJ1-1, with D possibly being TRBD1 (5 bases). The V end was cut by 3 bases, the J end by 7 bases, with 12 bases between. Germline CDR1 and CDR2: KGHSH and LQKENI. The CDR3 loop spans 13 amino acids. CDR3 coding DNA: TGTGCCAGCTCACCGGTCAGGGAGGGTGAAGCTTTCTTT. Protein product: CASSPVREGEAFF.

V is TRBV6-6 and J is TRBJ2-1; perhaps D is TRBD1 or TRBD2 (5 bases each). V lost 5 bases and J lost 3, with 17 bases in between. The CDR3 is 16 amino acids. Germline V gives CDR1 MNHNY, CDR2 SVGAGI (reference sequence). The DNA for the CDR3 is TGTGCCAGCAGTCCAAGGGACCCCCAGATCTACAATGAGCAGTTCTTC. The encoded protein is CASSPRDPQIYNEQFF.

The rearrangement joins TRBV9 to TRBJ1-2; TRBD1 aligns across 9 bases. The germline gives CDR1 SGDLS, CDR2 YYNGEE. The CDR3 length is 16 residues. V was pared by 3 bases and J by 4 bases, with 10 bases of the junction left unmatched. The CDR3 spells CASSERTGGKSYGYTF. CDR3 DNA: TGTGCCAGCAGCGAGAGAACAGGGGGCAAGTCCTATGGCTACACCTTC. Full variable domain (remainder filled in from reference TRBV9 and TRBJ1-2): DSGVTQTPKHLITATGQRVTLRCSPRSGDLSVYWYQQSLDQGLQFLIQYYNGEERAKGNILERFSAQQFPDLHSELNLSSLELGDSALYFCASSERTGGKSYGYTFGSGTRLTVV.

The chain combines TRBV19 with TRBJ2-3; maybe TRBD1 (6 bases). There are 14 residues in the CDR3. Looked up from germline, CDR1 is LNHDA and CDR2 is SQIVND (reference sequence). The V and J ends lost 7 bases and 3 bases respectively, with 14 bases between them. In nucleotides, the CDR3 is TGTGCCAGTACAGGGGCAGGGTTGACAGATACGCAGTATTTT. As protein: CASTGAGLTDTQYF.

This chain joins TRBV19 and TRBJ1-4; D gene ambiguous. Looked up from germline, CDR1 is LNHDA and CDR2 is SQIVND (reference sequence). This CDR3 has 16 amino acids. Trimming shortened V by 3 bases and J by 8 bases, and 19 bases separated the two germline ends. The CDR3 nucleotides read TGTGCCAGTAGTATTCTTCTCGCCGGGGAAATCGAAAAACTGTTTTTT. It translates to CASSILLAGEIEKLFF. The full variable domain, with the rest looked up from reference TRBV19 and TRBJ1-4, is DGGITQSPKYLFRKEGQNVTLSCEQNLNHDAMYWYRQDPGQGLRLIYYSQIVNDFQKGDIAEGYSVSREKKESFPLTVTSAQKNPTAFYLCASSILLAGEIEKLFFGSGTQLSVL.

CDR3 coding DNA: TGTGCCAGCAGTTTACTAAACACCGGGGAGCTGTTTTTT. It encodes CASSLLNTGELFF. The chain combines TRBV28 with TRBJ2-2; D gene uncertain. The CDR3 has 13 amino acids. Germline CDR1 and CDR2: MDHEN and SYDVKM. Trimming shortened V by 2 bases and J by 2 bases, and 3 bases separated the two germline ends.

The CDR3 bases are TGTGCCAGCAGTGGGGACACCCGAAACACCATATATTTT. Its translation: CASSGDTRNTIYF. The chain couples TRBV2 to TRBJ1-3; D might be TRBD1 (6 bases). The CDR3 consists of 13 residues. Between the trimmed V and J ends, which lost 4 bases and 5 bases, there was a span of 9 bases. Germline CDR1 is SNHLY and CDR2 is FYNNEI.

The chain has TRBV7-8 and TRBJ2-7, with 9 positions matching TRBD2. CDR1 and CDR2 (germline): SGHVS, FQNEAQ. V lost 2 bases to trimming and J lost 5 bases; unmatched junction nucleotides: 4. The CDR3 length is 14 residues. CDR3 in amino acids: CASSLLAGVHEQYF. In nucleotides, the CDR3 is TGTGCCAGCAGCTTATTAGCGGGAGTACACGAGCAGTACTTC.

This clone has just one count. The V and J genes are TRBV7-9 and TRBJ2-3; D is perhaps TRBD1 (6 bases). V lost 3 bases, J lost 2 bases, and 12 bases lay in between. CDR3 length: 15 amino acids. Germline V lookup: CDR1 SEHNR, CDR2 FQNEAQ (reference sequence). The CDR3 region has the DNA TGTGCCAGCAGCTTGGACAGTCTACTCACAGATACGCAGTATTTT. This encodes CASSLDSLLTDTQYF.

DNA for the CDR3: TGTGCCACCAGCTACGGCAACTCCTACGAGCAGTACTTC. Translating it yields CATSYGNSYEQYF. V usage is TRBV15 and J usage is TRBJ2-7; D unresolved. The CDR3 contains 13 residues. The germline V gene has CDR1 LNHNV and CDR2 YYDKDF (reference sequence). The V end lost 5 bases, the J end lost 0 bases, and 8 bases lay between the germline ends.

On this clone itself: Different DNA sequences within this sample yield the same CDR3. This chain connects TRBV5-4 to TRBJ2-2; TRBD2 matches 7 bases. The CDR3 is made up of 16 amino acids. The J segment lost 2 bases and the V segment lost 0 bases, leaving 4 bases of the junction unmatched. Germline V gives CDR1 SGHNT, CDR2 YYREEE (reference sequence). The CDR3 DNA reads as TGTGCCAGCAGCTTGGACGGCGGGAGCAACACCGGGGAGCTGTTTTTT. It codes for CASSLDGGSNTGELFF.

The chain is built from TRBV5-1 and TRBJ2-7, with D possibly being TRBD1 or TRBD2 (5 bases each). Germline CDR1 is SGHRS and CDR2 is YFSETQ. Trimming took 5 bases from V and 3 from J, leaving 15 bases between them. The length of the CDR3 is 14 residues. CDR3 amino acids: CASSAEGPIYEQYF. In DNA, the CDR3 is TGCGCCAGCAGTGCCGAGGGACCTATCTACGAGCAGTACTTC.

This clone was counted a single time. The J gene is TRBJ2-5, the V gene TRBV28; 7 nucleotides match TRBD1. The CDR3 has 15 amino acids. Unmatched junction bases numbered 7, after V lost 6 bases and J lost 0 bases. CDR1 is MDHEN and CDR2 is SYDVKM in the germline V gene. The CDR3 DNA is TGTGCCAGCAGACCAACAGACAGGGACCAAGAGACCCAGTACTTC. Translation gives CASRPTDRDQETQYF.

A word on this clone: Different DNA sequences within this sample yield the same CDR3. The J gene is TRBJ1-1, the V gene TRBV5-1, with TRBD1 as a possible D gene (5 bases). The CDR3 loop spans 14 amino acids. The V gene's germline CDR1 is SGHRS and CDR2 YFSETQ. The V end lost 0 bases, the J end lost 4 bases, and 10 bases lay between the germline ends. This CDR3 is CASSLEGAVTEAFF. The CDR3 DNA reads as TGCGCCAGCAGCTTGGAAGGGGCGGTCACTGAAGCTTTCTTT.

This chain links TRBV6-1 with TRBJ2-7; 8 nucleotides match TRBD2. The CDR3 contains 13 residues. CDR1 and CDR2 from the germline V gene are MNHNS and SASEGT. The J segment lost 6 bases and the V segment lost 10 bases, leaving 11 bases of the junction unmatched. The CDR3 bases are TGTGCCACCGGGAGGGCCTTTAGGATCGAGCAGTACTTC. It specifies CATGRAFRIEQYF.

The chain couples TRBV5-4 to TRBJ2-7, with 9 positions matching TRBD1. Germline V gives CDR1 SGHNT, CDR2 YYREEE (reference sequence). This CDR3 contains 15 residues. The J segment lost 7 bases and the V segment lost 1 base, leaving 9 bases of the junction unmatched. The chain's CDR3 is CASSLMGQGRTEQYF. CDR3 coding DNA: TGTGCCAGCAGCTTGATGGGACAGGGACGAACAGAGCAGTACTTC.

V usage is TRBV7-9 and J usage is TRBJ2-7; TRBD2 is a possible D gene (5 bases). The CDR3 loop spans 15 amino acids. Germline CDR1 is SEHNR and CDR2 is FQNEAQ (reference sequence). V lost 1 base to trimming and J lost 5 bases, with 15 bases between them. CDR3 nucleotides: TGTGCCAGCAGCTTAGTGCGGGCCTCGGTCGACGAGCAGTACTTC. It yields the protein CASSLVRASVDEQYF.